In this sample, the clone carrying this TCR beta chain turned up once. Clones were sequenced by immunoSEQ multiplex PCR, and TCRdb holds only the in-frame ones, with some missing. This table holds 150,000 or so clones, more than 60% found once. This entry is derived from a study of blood T cell repertoires in COVID-19. Sequenced input: peripheral blood. This receptor was obtained from a woman aged 45-65 years with active or convalescent COVID-19.

The CDR3 DNA reads TGCGCCAGCAGCCTCGGACAGGGAACCGGGGAGCTGTTTTTT. Its translation is CASSLGQGTGELFF. The chain recombines TRBV5-1 with TRBJ2-2; the match to TRBD1 covers 8 bases. V lost 4 bases, J lost 5 bases, and 4 bases stayed unmatched. The CDR3 is 14 residues long. CDR1 and CDR2 (germline): SGHRS, YFSETQ.